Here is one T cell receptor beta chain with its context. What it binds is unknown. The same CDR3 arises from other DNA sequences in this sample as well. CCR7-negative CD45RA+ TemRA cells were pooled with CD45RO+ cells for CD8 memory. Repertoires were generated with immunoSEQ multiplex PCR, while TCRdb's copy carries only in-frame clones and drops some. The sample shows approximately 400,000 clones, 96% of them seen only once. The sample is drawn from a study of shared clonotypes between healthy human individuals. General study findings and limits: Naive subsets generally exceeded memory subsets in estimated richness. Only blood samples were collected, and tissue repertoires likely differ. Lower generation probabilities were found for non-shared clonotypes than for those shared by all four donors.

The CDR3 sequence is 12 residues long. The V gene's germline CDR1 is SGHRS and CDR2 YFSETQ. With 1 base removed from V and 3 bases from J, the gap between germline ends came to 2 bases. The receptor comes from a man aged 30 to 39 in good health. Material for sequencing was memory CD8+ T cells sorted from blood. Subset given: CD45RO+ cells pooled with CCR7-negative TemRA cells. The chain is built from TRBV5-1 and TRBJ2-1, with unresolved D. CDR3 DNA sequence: TGCGCCAGCAGCTTGAGCTACAATGAGCAGTTCTTC. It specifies CASSLSYNEQFF.